A single T cell receptor beta chain is shown here with its context. The antigen is undetermined. CDR1 is MNHEY, CDR2 SMNVEV, per germline (reference sequence). Trimming cost V 5 bases and J 5 bases, with 12 bases left between them. The CDR3 has 13 residues. One entry per CDR3 protein, called by TCRdb with MiXCR from the 5' RACE reads. The data show a few hundred thousand distinct CDR3 sequences, approximately 16% seen once. This specimen comes from a study of T-cell memory formation after mild COVID-19. About the study: In these data, TCR clusters were largely donor specific.

Study conclusions and caveats: Contracting clones from day 15 to 85 had balanced CD4/CD8; later expanders favoured CD4+. Memory from before infection featured some responding clones, which suggests cross-reactive memory joined. Shrinking CD4+ clones resided mostly in CM and EM, and CD8+ ones in EMRA.

Input material: PBMCs or a T cell subset sorted from them (not recorded which). This sequence was found in a man aged 18 to 30 who had mild COVID-19 (a few samples of this study predate the infection). Cell type and time point are not known. The V call is TRBV27, the J call TRBJ1-1; D may be TRBD1 (6 bases). DNA of the CDR3: TGTGCCAGCAGTGGGGGGGCGAAAACTGAAGCTTTCTTT. It yields the protein CASSGGAKTEAFF.